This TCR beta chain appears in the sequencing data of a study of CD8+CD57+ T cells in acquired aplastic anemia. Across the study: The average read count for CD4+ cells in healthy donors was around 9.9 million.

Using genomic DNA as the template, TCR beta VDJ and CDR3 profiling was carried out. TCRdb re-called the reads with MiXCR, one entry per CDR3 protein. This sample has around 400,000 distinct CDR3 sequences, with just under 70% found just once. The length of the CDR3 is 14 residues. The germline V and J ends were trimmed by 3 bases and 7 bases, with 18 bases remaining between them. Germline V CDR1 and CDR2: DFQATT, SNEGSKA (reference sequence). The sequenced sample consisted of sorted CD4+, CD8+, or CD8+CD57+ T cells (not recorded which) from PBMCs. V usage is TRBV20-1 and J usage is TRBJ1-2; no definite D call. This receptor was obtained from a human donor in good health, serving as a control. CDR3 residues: CSASKTSSNSGYTF. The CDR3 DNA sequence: TGCAGTGCTAGCAAGACTAGCAGCAACAGTGGCTACACCTTC.